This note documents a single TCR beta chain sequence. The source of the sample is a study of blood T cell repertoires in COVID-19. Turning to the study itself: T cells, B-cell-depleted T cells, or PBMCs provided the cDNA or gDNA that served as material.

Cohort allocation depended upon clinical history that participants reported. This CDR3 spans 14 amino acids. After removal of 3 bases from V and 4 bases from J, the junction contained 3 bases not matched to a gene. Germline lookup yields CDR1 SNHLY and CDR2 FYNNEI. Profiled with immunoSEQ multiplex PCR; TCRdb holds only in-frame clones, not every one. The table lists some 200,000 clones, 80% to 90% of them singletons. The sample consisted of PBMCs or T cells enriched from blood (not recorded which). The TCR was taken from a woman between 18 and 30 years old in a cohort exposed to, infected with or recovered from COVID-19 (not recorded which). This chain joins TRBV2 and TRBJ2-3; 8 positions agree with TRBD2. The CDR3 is CASSDGGAADTQYF. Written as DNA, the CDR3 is TGTGCCAGCAGTGACGGGGGGGCTGCAGATACGCAGTATTTT. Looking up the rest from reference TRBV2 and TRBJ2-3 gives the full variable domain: EPEVTQTPSHQVTQMGQEVILRCVPISNHLYFYWYRQILGQKVEFLVSFYNNEISEKSEIFDDQFSVERPDGSNFTLKIRSTKLEDSAMYFCASSDGGAADTQYFGPGTRLTVL.